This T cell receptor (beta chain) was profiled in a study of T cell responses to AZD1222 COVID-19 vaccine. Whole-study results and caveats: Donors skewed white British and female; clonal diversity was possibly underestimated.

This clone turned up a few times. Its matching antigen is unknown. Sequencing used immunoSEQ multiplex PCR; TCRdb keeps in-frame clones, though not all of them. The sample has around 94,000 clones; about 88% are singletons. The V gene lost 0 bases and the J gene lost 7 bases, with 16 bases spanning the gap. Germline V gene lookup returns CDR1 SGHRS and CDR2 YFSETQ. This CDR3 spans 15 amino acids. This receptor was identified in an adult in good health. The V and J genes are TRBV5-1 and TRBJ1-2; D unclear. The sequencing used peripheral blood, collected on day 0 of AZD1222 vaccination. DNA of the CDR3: TGCGCCAGCAGCTTGGACTTGGGAGTAATCTTTGGCTACACCTTC. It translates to CASSLDLGVIFGYTF.